This T cell receptor beta chain was sequenced for a study of T cell responses to AZD1222 COVID-19 vaccine. Germline V gene lookup returns CDR1 KGHSH and CDR2 LQKENI. J was trimmed by 2 bases and V by 5 bases; bases with no gene match: 9. This CDR3 comprises 15 residues. Produced via immunoSEQ multiplex PCR; TCRdb's table is partial and in-frame only. The top ten hold 4.5% to 6.5% of the sample, which has more than 140,000 clones, under 95% seen once. The sequence was collected from an adult in good health. The sequences come from peripheral blood, collected on day 0 of AZD1222 vaccination. V usage is TRBV18 and J usage is TRBJ2-7; TRBD1 matches at 7 bases. CDR3 residues: CASSTGQAGAYEQYF. CDR3 sequence (DNA): TGTGCCAGCTCAACTGGACAGGCTGGAGCCTACGAGCAGTACTTC.